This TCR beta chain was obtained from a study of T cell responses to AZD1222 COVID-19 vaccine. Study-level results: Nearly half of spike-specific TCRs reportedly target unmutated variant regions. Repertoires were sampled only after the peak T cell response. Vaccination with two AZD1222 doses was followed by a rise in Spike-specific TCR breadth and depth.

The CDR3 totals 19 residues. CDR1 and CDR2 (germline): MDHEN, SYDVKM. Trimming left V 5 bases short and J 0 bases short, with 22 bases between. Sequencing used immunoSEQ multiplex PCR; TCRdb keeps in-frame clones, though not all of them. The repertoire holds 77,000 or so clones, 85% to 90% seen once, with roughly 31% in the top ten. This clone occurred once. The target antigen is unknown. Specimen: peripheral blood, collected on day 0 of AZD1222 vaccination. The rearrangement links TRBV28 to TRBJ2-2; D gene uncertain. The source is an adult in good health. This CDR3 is CASSPWTPRDPTNTGELFF. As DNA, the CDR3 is TGTGCCAGCAGTCCCTGGACCCCCAGAGACCCAACGAACACCGGGGAGCTGTTTTTT.